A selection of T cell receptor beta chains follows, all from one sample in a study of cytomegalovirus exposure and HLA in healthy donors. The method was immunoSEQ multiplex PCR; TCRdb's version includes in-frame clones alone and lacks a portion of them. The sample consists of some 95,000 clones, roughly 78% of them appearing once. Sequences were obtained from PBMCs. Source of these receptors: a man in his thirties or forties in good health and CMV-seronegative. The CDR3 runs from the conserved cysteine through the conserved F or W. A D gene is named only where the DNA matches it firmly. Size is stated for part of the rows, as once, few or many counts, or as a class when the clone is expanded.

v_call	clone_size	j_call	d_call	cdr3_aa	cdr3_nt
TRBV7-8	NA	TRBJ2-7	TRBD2	CASSLRPGGAYEQYF	TGTGCCAGCAGCTTACGGCCCGGGGGGGCCTACGAGCAGTACTTC
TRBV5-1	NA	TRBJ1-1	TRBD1	CASSWTGTGDEAFF	TGCGCCAGCAGCTGGACCGGGACAGGAGATGAAGCTTTCTTT
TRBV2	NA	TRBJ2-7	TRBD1	CASSRDRGYEQYF	TGTGCCAGCAGCCGGGACAGGGGCTACGAGCAGTACTTC
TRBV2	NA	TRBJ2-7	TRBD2	CASSELAGGAYEQYF	TGTGCCAGCAGTGAACTAGCGGGGGGCGCCTACGAGCAGTACTTC
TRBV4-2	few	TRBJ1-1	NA	CASSLDRRGYTEAFF	TGTGCCAGCAGCCTTGATCGGAGAGGGTACACTGAAGCTTTCTTT
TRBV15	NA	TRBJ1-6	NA	CATSVMEESDNSPLHF	TGTGCCACCAGCGTCATGGAGGAGAGTGATAATTCACCCCTCCACTTT
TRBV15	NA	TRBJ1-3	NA	CATSRPTGVSGNTIYF	TGTGCCACCAGCAGACCAACAGGAGTCTCTGGAAACACCATATATTTT
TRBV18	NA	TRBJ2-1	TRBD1	CASSMGQGVYNEQFF	TGTGCCAGCTCCATGGGACAGGGGGTGTACAATGAGCAGTTCTTC
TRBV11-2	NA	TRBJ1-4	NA	CASSLGPDEKLFF	TGTGCCAGCAGCTTAGGTCCCGATGAAAAACTGTTTTTT
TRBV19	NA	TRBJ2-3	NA	CASKGGRDTDTQYF	TGTGCCAGTAAGGGGGGGAGAGACACAGATACGCAGTATTTT
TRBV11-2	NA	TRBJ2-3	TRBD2	CASSLGRGRGTDTQYF	TGTGCCAGCAGCTTAGGGCGCGGGAGGGGAACAGATACGCAGTATTTT
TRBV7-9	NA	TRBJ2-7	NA	CASSLRGGVYEQYF	TGTGCCAGCAGCTTAAGAGGAGGGGTGTACGAGCAGTACTTC
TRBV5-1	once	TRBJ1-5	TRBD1	CASSPGTGGPSRNQPQHF	TGCGCCAGCAGCCCGGGGACAGGGGGCCCCTCCCGCAATCAGCCCCAGCATTTT
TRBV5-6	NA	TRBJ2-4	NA	CASSLASFEGAKNIQYF	TGTGCCAGCAGCTTGGCCTCGTTTGAGGGAGCCAAAAACATTCAGTACTTC
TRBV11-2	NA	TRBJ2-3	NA	CASSPGTSHGPSTDTQYF	TGTGCCAGCAGCCCTGGGACTTCACATGGTCCTAGCACAGATACGCAGTATTTT
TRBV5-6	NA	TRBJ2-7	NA	CASSQGQHYEQYF	TGTGCCAGCAGCCAGGGGCAGCACTACGAGCAGTACTTC
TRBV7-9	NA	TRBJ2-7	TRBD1	CASSRRGQGDHEQYF	TGTGCCAGCAGCCGAAGGGGGCAGGGAGACCACGAGCAGTACTTC
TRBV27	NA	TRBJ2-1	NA	CASRMGHEQFF	TGTGCCAGCAGGATGGGCCATGAGCAGTTCTTC
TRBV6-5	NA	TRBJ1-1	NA	CASSYMADTEAFF	TGTGCCAGCAGTTACATGGCAGACACTGAAGCTTTCTTT
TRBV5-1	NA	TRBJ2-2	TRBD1	CASSYRGRSTGELFF	TGCGCCAGCAGCTACAGGGGGCGTAGCACCGGGGAGCTGTTTTTT
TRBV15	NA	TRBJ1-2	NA	CATSRDRIKEGF	TGTGCCACCAGCAGAGATCGAATTAAGGAGGGCTTC
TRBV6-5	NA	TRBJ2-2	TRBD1	CASISGTGFTGELFF	TGTGCCAGCATTTCCGGGACAGGGTTCACCGGGGAGCTGTTTTTT
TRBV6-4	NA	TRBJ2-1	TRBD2	CASSGSGGAPDNEQFF	TGTGCCAGCAGTGGTAGCGGGGGGGCCCCGGACAATGAGCAGTTCTTC
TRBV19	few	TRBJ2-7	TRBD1	CASRIGTGETYEQYF	TGTGCCAGTAGAATCGGGACAGGGGAAACCTACGAGCAGTACTTC
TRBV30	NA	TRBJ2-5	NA	CAWDPGVRGRETQYF	TGTGCCTGGGATCCCGGTGTAAGGGGCCGGGAGACCCAGTACTTC
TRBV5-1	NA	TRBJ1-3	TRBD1	CASSLGGARTGGNTIYF	TGCGCCAGCAGCTTGGGGGGGGCCCGGACAGGTGGAAACACCATATATTTT
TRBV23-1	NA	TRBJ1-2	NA	CASNRLAAGNSGYTF	TGCGCCAGCAATCGCCTTGCCGCCGGGAACTCTGGCTACACCTTC
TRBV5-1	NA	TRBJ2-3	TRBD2	CASSLRTRSTQYF	TGCGCCAGCAGCCTCCGGACTAGAAGTACGCAGTATTTT
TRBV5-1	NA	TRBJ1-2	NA	CASRWREREGGYTF	TGCGCCAGCAGATGGCGGGAACGGGAGGGTGGCTACACCTTC
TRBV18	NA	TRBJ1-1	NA	CASSLRADSSTEAFF	TGTGCCAGCTCACTTAGGGCCGACAGTTCCACTGAAGCTTTCTTT
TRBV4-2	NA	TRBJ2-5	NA	CASSQDVGAQYF	TGTGCCAGCAGCCAAGATGTGGGAGCCCAGTACTTC
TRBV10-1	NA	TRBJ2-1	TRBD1	CASSKTGAANSVDNEQFF	TGCGCCAGCAGCAAAACAGGGGCCGCTAATTCAGTCGACAATGAGCAGTTCTTC
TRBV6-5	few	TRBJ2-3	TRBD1	CASSGGQGATDTQYF	TGTGCCAGCAGCGGGGGACAGGGGGCCACAGATACGCAGTATTTT
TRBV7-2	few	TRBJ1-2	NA	CASTDRPLLVGYTF	TGTGCCAGCACCGACAGGCCCCTCCTAGTCGGCTACACCTTC
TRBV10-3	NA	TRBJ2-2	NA	CAISDPSGRGGWTGELFF	TGTGCCATCAGTGACCCTTCTGGGCGGGGCGGATGGACCGGGGAGCTGTTTTTT
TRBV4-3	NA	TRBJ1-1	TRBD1	CASSLGQGMVTEAFF	TGCGCCAGCAGCCTGGGACAGGGGATGGTAACTGAAGCTTTCTTT
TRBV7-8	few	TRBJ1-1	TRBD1	CASSGQGRLNTEAFF	TGTGCCAGCAGTGGACAGGGGCGGTTGAACACTGAAGCTTTCTTT
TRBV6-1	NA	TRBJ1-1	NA	CASSEAYSEAFF	TGTGCCAGCAGTGAAGCGTATAGTGAAGCTTTCTTT
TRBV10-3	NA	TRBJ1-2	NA	CAISVESDYGYTF	TGTGCCATCAGTGTTGAATCAGATTATGGCTACACCTTC
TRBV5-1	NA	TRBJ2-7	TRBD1	CASSLGRDRTYEQYF	TGCGCCAGCAGCTTGGGGAGGGACAGGACCTACGAGCAGTACTTC
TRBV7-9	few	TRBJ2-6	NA	CASSLGASGANVLTF	TGTGCCAGCAGCTTAGGGGCTTCCGGGGCCAACGTCCTGACTTTC
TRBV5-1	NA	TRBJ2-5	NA	CASSAYAALGAESLTQYF	TGCGCCAGCAGCGCGTATGCCGCTCTTGGGGCGGAGTCGTTGACCCAGTACTTC
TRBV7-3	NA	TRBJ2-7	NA	CASSLLQGTYEQYF	TGTGCCAGCAGCTTGCTACAGGGAACCTACGAGCAGTACTTC
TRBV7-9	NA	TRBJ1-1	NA	CASSAGYTEAFF	TGTGCCAGCAGCGCAGGGTACACTGAAGCTTTCTTT
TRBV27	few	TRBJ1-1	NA	CASSSRARAFF	TGTGCCAGCAGTTCCAGGGCGAGAGCTTTCTTT
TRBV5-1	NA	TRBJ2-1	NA	CASRLTKGNEQFF	TGCGCCAGCAGACTAACGAAGGGGAATGAGCAGTTCTTC
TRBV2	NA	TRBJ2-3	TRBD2	CASRKTSGGQDTQYF	TGTGCCAGCAGGAAAACTAGCGGGGGGCAGGATACGCAGTATTTT
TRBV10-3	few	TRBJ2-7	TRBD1	CAIRETGTGRSESSYEQYF	TGTGCCATCAGAGAGACCGGGACAGGGAGATCCGAATCCTCCTACGAGCAGTACTTC
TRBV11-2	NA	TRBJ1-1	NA	CASSFTRQQNTEAFF	TGTGCCAGCAGCTTCACCAGACAGCAGAACACTGAAGCTTTCTTT
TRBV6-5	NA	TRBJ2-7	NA	CASKPALGQNYEQYF	TGTGCCAGCAAGCCGGCCCTGGGACAAAACTACGAGCAGTACTTC
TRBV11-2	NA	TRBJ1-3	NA	CASSLYPRVRRNTIYF	TGTGCCAGCAGCTTATACCCCCGGGTCCGGAGAAACACCATATATTTT